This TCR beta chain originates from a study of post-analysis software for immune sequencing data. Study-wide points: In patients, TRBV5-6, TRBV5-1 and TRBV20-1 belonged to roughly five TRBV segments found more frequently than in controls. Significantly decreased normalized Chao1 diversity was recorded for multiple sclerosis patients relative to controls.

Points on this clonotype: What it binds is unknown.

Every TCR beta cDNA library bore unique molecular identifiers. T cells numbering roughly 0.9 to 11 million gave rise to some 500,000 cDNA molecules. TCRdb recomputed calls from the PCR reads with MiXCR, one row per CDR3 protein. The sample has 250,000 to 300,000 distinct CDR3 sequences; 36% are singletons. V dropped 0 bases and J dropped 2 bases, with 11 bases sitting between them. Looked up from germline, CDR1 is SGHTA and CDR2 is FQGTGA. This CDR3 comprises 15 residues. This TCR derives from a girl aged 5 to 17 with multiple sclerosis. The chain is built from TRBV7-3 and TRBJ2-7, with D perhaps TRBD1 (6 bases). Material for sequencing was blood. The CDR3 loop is CASSLTQGPTYEQYF. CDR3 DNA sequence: TGTGCCAGCAGCTTAACACAGGGTCCCACCTACGAGCAGTACTTC.